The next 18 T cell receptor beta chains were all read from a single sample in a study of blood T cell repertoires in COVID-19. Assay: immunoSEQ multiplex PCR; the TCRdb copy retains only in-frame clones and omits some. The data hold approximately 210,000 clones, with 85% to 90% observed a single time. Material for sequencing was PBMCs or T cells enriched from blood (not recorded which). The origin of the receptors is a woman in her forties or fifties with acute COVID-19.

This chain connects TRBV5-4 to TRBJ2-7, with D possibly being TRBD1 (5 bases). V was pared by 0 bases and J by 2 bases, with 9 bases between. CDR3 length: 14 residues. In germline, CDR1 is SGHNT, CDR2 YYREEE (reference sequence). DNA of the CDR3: TGTGCCAGCAGCTTGGGAGACAGCCCCTACGAGCAGTACTTC. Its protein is CASSLGDSPYEQYF. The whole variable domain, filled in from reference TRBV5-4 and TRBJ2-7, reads ETGVTQSPTHLIKTRGQQVTLRCSSQSGHNTVSWYQQALGQGPQFIFQYYREEENGRGNFPPRFSGLQFPNYSSELNVNALELDDSALYLCASSLGDSPYEQYFGPGTRLTVT.

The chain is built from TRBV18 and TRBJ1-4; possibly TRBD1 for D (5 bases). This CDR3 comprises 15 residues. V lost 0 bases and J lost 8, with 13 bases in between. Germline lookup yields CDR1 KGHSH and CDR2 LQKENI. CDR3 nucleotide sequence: TGTGCCAGCTCACCACCTATGACCGGGGGAGAAAAACTGTTTTTT. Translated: CASSPPMTGGEKLFF.

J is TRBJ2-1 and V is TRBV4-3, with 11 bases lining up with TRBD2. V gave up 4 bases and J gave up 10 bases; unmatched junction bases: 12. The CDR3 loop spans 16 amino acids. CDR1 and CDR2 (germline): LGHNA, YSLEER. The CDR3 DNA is TGCGCCAGCAGCCTTCTTACTAGCGGGAGTATTAGGGAGCAGTTCTTC. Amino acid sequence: CASSLLTSGSIREQFF.

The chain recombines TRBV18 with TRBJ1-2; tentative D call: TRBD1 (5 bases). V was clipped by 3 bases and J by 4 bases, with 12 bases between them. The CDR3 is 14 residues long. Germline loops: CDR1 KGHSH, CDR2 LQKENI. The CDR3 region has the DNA TGTGCCAGCTCACCGGGGGGGGATGGCTATGGCTACACCTTC. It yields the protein CASSPGGDGYGYTF.

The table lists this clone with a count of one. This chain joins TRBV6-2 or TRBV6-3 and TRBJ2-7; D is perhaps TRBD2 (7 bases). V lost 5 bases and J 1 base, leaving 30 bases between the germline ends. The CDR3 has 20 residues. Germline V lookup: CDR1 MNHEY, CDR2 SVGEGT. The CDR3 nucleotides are TGTGCCAGCAGTCCCTTTGGGAGGACAGCACTAGCGCGACCTTCCTACGAGCAGTACTTC. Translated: CASSPFGRTALARPSYEQYF.

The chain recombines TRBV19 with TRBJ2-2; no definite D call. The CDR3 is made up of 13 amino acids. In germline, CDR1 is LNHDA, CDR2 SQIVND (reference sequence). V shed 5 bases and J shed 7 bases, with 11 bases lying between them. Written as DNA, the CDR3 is TGTGCCAGTAGTCGAAGAGTGGTCGGGGAGCTGTTTTTT. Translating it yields CASSRRVVGELFF.

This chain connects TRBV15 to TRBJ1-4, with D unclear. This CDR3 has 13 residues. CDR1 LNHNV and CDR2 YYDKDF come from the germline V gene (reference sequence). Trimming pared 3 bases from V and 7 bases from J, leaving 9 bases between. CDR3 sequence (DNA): TGTGCCACCAGCAGCCGACTGGGTGAAAAACTGTTTTTT. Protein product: CATSSRLGEKLFF. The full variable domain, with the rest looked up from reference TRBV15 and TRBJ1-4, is DAMVIQNPRYQVTQFGKPVTLSCSQTLNHNVMYWYQQKSSQAPKLLFHYYDKDFNNEADTPDNFQSRRPNTSFCFLDIRSPGLGDTAMYLCATSSRLGEKLFFGSGTQLSVL.

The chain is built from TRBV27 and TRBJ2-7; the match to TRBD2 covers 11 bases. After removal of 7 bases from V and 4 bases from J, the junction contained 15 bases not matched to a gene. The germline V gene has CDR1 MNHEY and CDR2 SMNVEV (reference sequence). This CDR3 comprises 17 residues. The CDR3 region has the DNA TGTGCCAGCACCTCACGCCCCACTAGCGGGAGTCTTTACGAGCAGTACTTC. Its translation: CASTSRPTSGSLYEQYF.

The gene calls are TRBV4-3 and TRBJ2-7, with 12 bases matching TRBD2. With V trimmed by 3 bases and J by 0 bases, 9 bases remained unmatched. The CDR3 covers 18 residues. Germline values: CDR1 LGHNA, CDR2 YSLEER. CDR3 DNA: TGCGCCAGCAGCCATGGACTAGCGGGACTAACCAACTCCTACGAGCAGTACTTC. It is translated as CASSHGLAGLTNSYEQYF.

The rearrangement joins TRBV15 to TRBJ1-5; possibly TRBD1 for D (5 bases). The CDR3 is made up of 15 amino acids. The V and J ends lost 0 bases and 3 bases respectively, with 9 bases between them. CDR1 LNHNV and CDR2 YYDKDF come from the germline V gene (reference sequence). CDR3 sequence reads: CATSRDPGSNQPQHF. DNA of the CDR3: TGTGCCACCAGCAGAGATCCAGGGTCCAATCAGCCCCAGCATTTT.

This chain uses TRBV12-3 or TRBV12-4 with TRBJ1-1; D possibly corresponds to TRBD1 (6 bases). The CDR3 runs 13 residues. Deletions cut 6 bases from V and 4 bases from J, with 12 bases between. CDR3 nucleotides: TGTGCCAGCAGCCCGCAGGGGAGCACTGAAGCTTTCTTT. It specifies CASSPQGSTEAFF.

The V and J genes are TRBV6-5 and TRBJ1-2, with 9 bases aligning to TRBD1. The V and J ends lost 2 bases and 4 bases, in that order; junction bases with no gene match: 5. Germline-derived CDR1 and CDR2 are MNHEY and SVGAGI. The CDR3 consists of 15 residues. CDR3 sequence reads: CASSYRGQGGYGYTF. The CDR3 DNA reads TGTGCCAGCAGTTACCGGGGACAGGGAGGCTATGGCTACACCTTC.

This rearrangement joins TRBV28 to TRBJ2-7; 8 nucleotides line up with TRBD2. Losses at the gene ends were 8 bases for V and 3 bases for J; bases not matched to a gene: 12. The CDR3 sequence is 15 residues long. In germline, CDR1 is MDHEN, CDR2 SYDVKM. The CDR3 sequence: CASSGGGSLNYEQYF. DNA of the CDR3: TGTGCCAGCTCCGGGGGGGGGAGTCTAAACTACGAGCAGTACTTC.

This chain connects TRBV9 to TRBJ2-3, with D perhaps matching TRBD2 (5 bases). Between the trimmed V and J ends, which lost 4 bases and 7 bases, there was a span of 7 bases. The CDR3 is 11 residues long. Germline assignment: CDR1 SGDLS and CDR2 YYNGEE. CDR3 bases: TGTGCCAGCAGCCCGGGGTATACGCAGTATTTT. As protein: CASSPGYTQYF.

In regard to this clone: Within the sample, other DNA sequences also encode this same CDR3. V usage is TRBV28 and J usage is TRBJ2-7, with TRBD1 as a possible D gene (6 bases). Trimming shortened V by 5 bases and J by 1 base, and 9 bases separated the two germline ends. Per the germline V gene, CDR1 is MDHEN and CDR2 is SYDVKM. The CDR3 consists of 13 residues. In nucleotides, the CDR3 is TGTGCCAGCAGTCCTGGACAGTCCTACGAGCAGTACTTC. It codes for CASSPGQSYEQYF.

The CDR3 nucleotides are TGTGCCAGCAGTTACTCGGGGGGGGCTGCGGGCTACACCTTC. Encoded protein: CASSYSGGAAGYTF. The chain employs TRBV6-5 and TRBJ1-2, with D possibly matching TRBD1 (6 bases). Germline CDR1 and CDR2: MNHEY and SVGAGI. CDR3 length: 14 residues. The V and J ends lost 0 bases and 8 bases respectively, with 13 bases between them.

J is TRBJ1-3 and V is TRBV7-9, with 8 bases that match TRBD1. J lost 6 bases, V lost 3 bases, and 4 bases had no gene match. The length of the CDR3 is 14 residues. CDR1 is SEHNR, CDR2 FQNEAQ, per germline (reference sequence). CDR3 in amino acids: CASSFRRGQNTIYF. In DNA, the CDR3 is TGTGCCAGCAGCTTCCGCAGGGGGCAAAACACCATATATTTT.

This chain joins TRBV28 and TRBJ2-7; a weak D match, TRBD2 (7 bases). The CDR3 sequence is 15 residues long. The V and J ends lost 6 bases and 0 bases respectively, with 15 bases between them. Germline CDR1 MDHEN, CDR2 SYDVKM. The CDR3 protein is CASRGGDTNSYEQYF. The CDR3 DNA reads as TGTGCCAGCAGAGGGGGGGACACTAACTCCTACGAGCAGTACTTC.